The clone carrying this T cell receptor (beta chain) has a handful of counts. Its specificity is unknown. This sample stems from a study of identical twins. The study, taken as a whole, reports: One should note that invariant MAIT and iNKT cells could partly confound zero-insertion analyses.

Germline V gene sequence: CDR1 MDHEN, CDR2 SYDVKM. The CDR3 length is 13 residues. V shed 3 bases and J shed 9 bases, with 12 bases lying between them. TCRdb fed the 5' RACE reads into MiXCR, producing one record per CDR3 protein. The sample consists of about 490,000 distinct CDR3 sequences, roughly 15% of them appearing once. This same sample was also taken into another study, of yellow fever vaccine responses in identical twins.

This clonotype originated in a woman aged 18-30 years in good health. The sample comprised CD4+ T cells sorted from blood. The V and J genes are TRBV28 and TRBJ2-1, with D possibly being TRBD1 (5 bases). In DNA, the CDR3 is TGTGCCAGCAGTTTCCCAGGGCCCGGTGAGCAGTTCTTC. Translating gives CASSFPGPGEQFF.